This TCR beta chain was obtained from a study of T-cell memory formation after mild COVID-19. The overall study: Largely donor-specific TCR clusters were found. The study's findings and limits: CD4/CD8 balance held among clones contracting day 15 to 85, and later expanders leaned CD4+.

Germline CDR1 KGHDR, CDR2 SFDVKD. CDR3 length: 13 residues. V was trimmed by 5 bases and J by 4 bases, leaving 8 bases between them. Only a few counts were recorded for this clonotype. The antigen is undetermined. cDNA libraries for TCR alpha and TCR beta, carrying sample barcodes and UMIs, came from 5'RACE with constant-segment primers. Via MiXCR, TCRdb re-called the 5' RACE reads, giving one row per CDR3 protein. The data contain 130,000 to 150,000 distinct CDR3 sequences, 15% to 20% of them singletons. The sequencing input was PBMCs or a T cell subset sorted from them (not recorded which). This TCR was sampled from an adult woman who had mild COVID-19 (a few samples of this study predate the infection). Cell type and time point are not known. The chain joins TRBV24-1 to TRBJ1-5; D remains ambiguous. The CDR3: CATSVTGNQPQHF. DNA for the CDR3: TGTGCCACCAGTGTTACGGGAAATCAGCCCCAGCATTTT.